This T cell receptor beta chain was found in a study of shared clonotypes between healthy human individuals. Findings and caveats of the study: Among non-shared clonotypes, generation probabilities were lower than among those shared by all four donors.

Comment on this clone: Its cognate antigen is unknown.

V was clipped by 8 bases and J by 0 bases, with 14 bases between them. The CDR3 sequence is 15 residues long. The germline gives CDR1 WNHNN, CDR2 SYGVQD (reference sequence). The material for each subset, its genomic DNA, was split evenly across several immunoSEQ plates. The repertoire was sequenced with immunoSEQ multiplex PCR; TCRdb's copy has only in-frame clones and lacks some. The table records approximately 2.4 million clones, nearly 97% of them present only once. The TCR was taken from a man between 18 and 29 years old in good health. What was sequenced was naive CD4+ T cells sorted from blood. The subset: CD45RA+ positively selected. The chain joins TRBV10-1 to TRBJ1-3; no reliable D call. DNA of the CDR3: TGCGCCAGCGGACCTGGACCGAACTCTGGAAACACCATATATTTT. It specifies CASGPGPNSGNTIYF.